These 15 T cell receptor beta chains were all obtained from the same sample, sequenced in a study of cytomegalovirus exposure and HLA in healthy donors. In the PCR, 60 Vbeta and 13 Jbeta primers were used. Measured with immunoSEQ multiplex PCR; TCRdb has only the in-frame clones, and not every one. The specimen's table records over 75,000 clones. Sequenced: PBMCs. Receptor source: a man in his fifties or sixties in good health and CMV-seronegative.

As concerns this clone: An end of the junction differs from the germline gene, which may be a read error. Additional DNA sequences in this sample encode the identical CDR3. This chain joins TRBV27 and TRBJ1-1, with 7 nucleotides matching TRBD1. Germline loops: CDR1 MNHEY, CDR2 SMNVEV (reference sequence). The CDR3 contains 14 residues. The CDR3 sequence is CASSLGQVNTEAFF. DNA of the CDR3: TGTGCTAGCAGCCTTGGACAGGTGAACACTGAAGCTTTCTTT.

This sequence joins TRBV6-4 and TRBJ2-2; 8 bases fit TRBD2. CDR3 length: 15 residues. From germline, CDR1 is MRHNA and CDR2 SNTAGT. With 3 bases clipped from V and 4 bases from J, the junction kept 4 bases outside the gene matches. The CDR3 region is CASSDSGGSTGELFF. CDR3 in DNA: TGTGCCAGCAGTGATTCGGGGGGGAGCACCGGGGAGCTGTTTTTT.

J is TRBJ1-6 and V is TRBV11-1, with TRBD1 as a possible D gene (6 bases). The V gene lost 2 bases and the J gene lost 13 bases, with 18 bases spanning the gap. CDR1 and CDR2 from the germline V gene are SGHAT and FQDESV (reference sequence). CDR3 length: 15 residues. CDR3 amino acids: CASSLSRDRQDPLHF. DNA of the CDR3: TGTGCCAGCAGCTTATCCAGGGATAGACAGGACCCCCTCCACTTT.

The chain carries TRBV11-1 and TRBJ2-7; 9 bases line up with TRBD1. Germline CDR1 is SGHAT and CDR2 is FQDESV (reference sequence). The V and J ends lost 5 bases and 1 base, in that order; junction bases with no gene match: 3. The CDR3 spans 14 residues. The CDR3 protein is CASSPGQGSYEQYF. For the CDR3, the DNA is TGTGCCAGCAGCCCGGGACAGGGTTCCTACGAGCAGTACTTC.

As concerns this clone: Other DNA variants within this sample encode the same CDR3. The chain uses TRBV9 and TRBJ1-2, with D tentatively TRBD1 (5 bases). Germline lookup yields CDR1 SGDLS and CDR2 YYNGEE. Deletions cut 1 base from V and 0 bases from J, with 7 bases between. The CDR3 covers 14 residues. CDR3 residues: CASSVTGANYGYTF. CDR3 sequence (DNA): TGTGCCAGCAGCGTAACAGGCGCTAACTATGGCTACACCTTC.

The rearrangement joins TRBV7-8 to TRBJ2-2; tentative D call: TRBD2 (6 bases). Germline CDR1 is SGHVS and CDR2 is FQNEAQ. The CDR3 is 15 amino acids. Between the trimmed V and J ends, which lost 5 bases and 5 bases, there was a span of 15 bases. CDR3 nucleotide sequence: TGTGCCAGCAGCCTAACCGGGACTCTGACCGGGGAGCTGTTTTTT. Translation gives CASSLTGTLTGELFF.

This sequence joins TRBV5-8 and TRBJ2-7; TRBD2 might be the D (5 bases). Trimming took 4 bases from V and 0 from J, leaving 8 bases between them. The CDR3 runs 13 residues. The V gene's germline CDR1 is SGHTS and CDR2 YDEGEE. Here the CDR3 DNA reads TGTGCCAGCAGCCCAACTAGCTCCTACGAGCAGTACTTC. Its translation is CASSPTSSYEQYF.

The chain couples TRBV6-1 to TRBJ2-5; TRBD2 aligns across 10 bases. The CDR3 extends over 15 amino acids. Germline CDR1 reads MNHNS; CDR2 reads SASEGT. With 5 bases clipped from V and 5 bases from J, the junction kept 8 bases outside the gene matches. DNA for the CDR3: TGTGCCAGCAGTTTCCCAGCGGGGGGGATCGAGACCCAGTACTTC. Protein sequence: CASSFPAGGIETQYF.

The chain has TRBV19 and TRBJ2-4; the D gene is possibly TRBD2 (5 bases). Germline values: CDR1 LNHDA, CDR2 SQIVND (reference sequence). The CDR3 runs to 14 residues. Trimming cost V 0 bases and J 9 bases, with 12 bases left between them. The chain's CDR3 is CASSIEVSGSIQYF. The CDR3, as DNA: TGTGCCAGTAGTATAGAAGTAAGCGGAAGCATTCAGTACTTC. Based on the CDR3 plus reference TRBV19 and TRBJ2-4, the full variable domain is DGGITQSPKYLFRKEGQNVTLSCEQNLNHDAMYWYRQDPGQGLRLIYYSQIVNDFQKGDIAEGYSVSREKKESFPLTVTSAQKNPTAFYLCASSIEVSGSIQYFGAGTRLSVL.

J is TRBJ2-3 and V is TRBV6-4; 11 bases fit TRBD1. The V and J ends lost 2 bases and 4 bases, in that order; junction bases with no gene match: 2. The CDR3 runs 15 residues. Germline assignment: CDR1 MRHNA and CDR2 SNTAGT. CDR3 bases: TGTGCCAGCAGTGACGGGGGACAGGGGGCAGATACGCAGTATTTT. Translation gives CASSDGGQGADTQYF.

The rearrangement joins TRBV20-1 to TRBJ1-1, with TRBD1 matching over 8 bases. Germline V gene sequence: CDR1 DFQATT, CDR2 SNEGSKA (reference sequence). V shed 4 bases, J shed 8 bases, and the junction held 3 bases outside the gene matches. CDR3 length: 11 residues. The CDR3 region is CSAIWDREAFF. DNA for the CDR3: TGCAGTGCTATATGGGACAGGGAAGCTTTCTTT.

The V gene is TRBV7-9, the J gene TRBJ2-7; 7 bases are shared with TRBD1. Germline CDR1 and CDR2: SEHNR and FQNEAQ (reference sequence). The CDR3 sequence is 15 residues long. After removal of 5 bases from V and 0 bases from J, the junction contained 7 bases not matched to a gene. This chain's CDR3 is CASSQGTASSYEQYF. The CDR3, as DNA: TGTGCCAGCAGCCAAGGGACAGCGAGCTCCTACGAGCAGTACTTC.

The genes are TRBV2 and TRBJ1-6; possibly TRBD1 for D (5 bases). Trimming left V 7 bases short and J 0 bases short, with 19 bases between. The CDR3 contains 18 residues. Looked up from germline, CDR1 is SNHLY and CDR2 is FYNNEI. CDR3 bases: TGTGCCAGCACTATTCAGGGTGCACCTAGCTCCTATAATTCACCCCTCCACTTT. Translating gives CASTIQGAPSSYNSPLHF.

The chain carries TRBV18 and TRBJ1-5; D not certain. V lost 4 bases to trimming and J lost 4 bases, with 14 bases between them. Germline-derived CDR1 and CDR2 are KGHSH and LQKENI. The CDR3 is made up of 15 amino acids. The CDR3 DNA reads as TGTGCCAGCTCACTCAACGATCTAAATAATCAGCCCCAGCATTTT. Protein product: CASSLNDLNNQPQHF.

V usage is TRBV11-2 and J usage is TRBJ2-1; no clear D gene. V lost 3 bases and J 4 bases, leaving 10 bases between the germline ends. Germline V lookup: CDR1 SGHAT, CDR2 FQNNGV. The length of the CDR3 is 14 residues. The CDR3 spells CASSFGVGYNEQFF. In DNA, the CDR3 is TGTGCCAGCAGCTTCGGAGTAGGATACAATGAGCAGTTCTTC.